This T cell receptor (beta chain) was recorded in a study of control samples from healthy donors and cancer patients. TCRdb's copy holds only in-frame clones and misses some; the assay was immunoSEQ multiplex PCR. The sample lists around 70,000 clones, approximately 94% occurring once. Sequencing was done on a sample of blood. The receptor was derived from a woman in her twenties or thirties in good health.

For the CDR3, the DNA is TGTGCCACCAATGAAAGGGGCACTTCTGTGGGATCACCCCTCCACTTT. The encoded protein is CATNERGTSVGSPLHF. The genes are TRBV15 and TRBJ1-6; D perhaps matches TRBD1 (5 bases). Germline V gene sequence: CDR1 LNHNV, CDR2 YYDKDF (reference sequence). The CDR3 has 16 amino acids. The V and J ends lost 7 bases and 10 bases respectively, with 23 bases between them.